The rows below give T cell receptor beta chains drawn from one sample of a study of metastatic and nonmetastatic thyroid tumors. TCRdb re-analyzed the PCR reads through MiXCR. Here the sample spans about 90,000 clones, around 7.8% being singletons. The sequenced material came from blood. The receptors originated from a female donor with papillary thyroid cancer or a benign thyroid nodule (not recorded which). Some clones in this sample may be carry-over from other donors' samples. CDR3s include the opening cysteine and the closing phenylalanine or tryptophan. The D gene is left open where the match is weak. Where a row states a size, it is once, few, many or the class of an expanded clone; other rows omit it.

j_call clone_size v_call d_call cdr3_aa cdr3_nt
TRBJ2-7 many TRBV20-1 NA CSASHPPGSEQYF TGCAGTGCTAGCCACCCTCCGGGCTCCGAGCAGTACTTC
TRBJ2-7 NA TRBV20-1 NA CSARPTTSPSSYEQYF TGCAGTGCTAGGCCGACTACTAGCCCGAGTTCCTACGAGCAGTACTTC
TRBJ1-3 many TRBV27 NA CASSYSSGNTIYF TGTGCCAGCAGTTACAGCTCTGGAAACACCATATATTTT
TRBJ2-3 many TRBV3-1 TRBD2 CASSRGTSGVADTQYF TGTGCCAGCAGCAGGGGGACTAGCGGGGTCGCAGATACGCAGTATTTT
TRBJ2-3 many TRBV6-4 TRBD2 CASSGLAGGSTDTQYF TGTGCCAGCAGCGGACTAGCGGGGGGTTCCACAGATACGCAGTATTTT
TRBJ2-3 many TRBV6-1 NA CASSPGRGADTQYF TGTGCCAGCAGCCCCGGTCGGGGAGCGGATACGCAGTATTTT
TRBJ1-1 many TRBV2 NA CATGTITSEAFF TGTGCCACCGGGACGATAACCTCTGAAGCTTTCTTT
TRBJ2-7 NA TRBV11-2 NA CASSFWSPGYEQYF TGTGCCAGCAGCTTTTGGAGCCCTGGCTACGAGCAGTACTTC
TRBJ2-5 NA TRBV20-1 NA CSALGRGETQYF TGCAGTGCCCTGGGTAGAGGCGAGACCCAGTACTTC
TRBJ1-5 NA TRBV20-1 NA CSARQHSNQPQHF TGCAGTGCTAGACAGCATAGCAATCAGCCCCAGCATTTT
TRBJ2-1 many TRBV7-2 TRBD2 CASSLALSGGAGEQFF TGTGCCAGCAGCTTAGCGTTAAGCGGGGGGGCGGGTGAGCAGTTCTTC
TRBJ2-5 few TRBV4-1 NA CASSQDGGTQYF TGCGCCAGCAGCCAAGATGGGGGAACCCAGTACTTC
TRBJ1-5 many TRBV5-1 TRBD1 CASSPGTGGYQPQHF TGCGCCAGCAGCCCGGGGACAGGGGGCTACCAGCCCCAGCATTTT
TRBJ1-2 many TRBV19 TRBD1 CASSRGQGTYGYTF TGTGCCAGTAGTAGGGGACAGGGGACCTATGGCTACACCTTC
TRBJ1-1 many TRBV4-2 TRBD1 CASSQDPGQGATEAFF TGTGCCAGCAGCCAAGATCCGGGACAGGGGGCCACTGAAGCTTTCTTT
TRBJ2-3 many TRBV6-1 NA CASSGDTDTQYF TGTGCCAGCAGTGGAGACACAGATACGCAGTATTTT
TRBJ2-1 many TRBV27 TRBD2 CASSSASGGAGEQFF TGTGCCAGCAGTTCTGCTAGCGGGGGGGCCGGTGAGCAGTTCTTC
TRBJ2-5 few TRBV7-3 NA CASSLMSHRGETQYF TGTGCCAGCAGCTTAATGTCCCACCGAGGAGAGACCCAGTACTTC
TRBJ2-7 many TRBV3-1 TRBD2 CASSLGGGYEQYF TGTGCCAGCAGCCTTGGGGGGGGCTACGAGCAGTACTTC
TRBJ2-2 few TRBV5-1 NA CASSNTGELFF TGCGCCAGCAGTAACACCGGGGAGCTGTTTTTT
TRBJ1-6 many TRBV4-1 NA CASSQAMGGRLLAPLHF TGCGCCAGCAGCCAGGCCATGGGTGGTCGATTGTTGGCGCCCCTCCACTTT
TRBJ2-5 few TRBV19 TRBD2 CASSIVGGRWTSGGVTAETQYF TGTGCCAGTAGTATAGTGGGCGGACGTTGGACTAGCGGGGGGGTTACAGCAGAGACCCAGTACTTC
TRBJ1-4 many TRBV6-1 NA CASSEGVGGEKLFF TGTGCCAGCAGTGAAGGGGTAGGGGGTGAAAAACTGTTTTTT